This TCR beta chain emerged from a study of CD8+ T cells in alopecia areata. Overall study context: It was approximately 6-11-week-old female C3H/HeJ mice that received skin from roughly 6-12-month-old C3H/HeJ graft donors with spontaneous alopecia.

Study-wide points: Especially in alopecia totalis/universalis, lesional scalp showed greater clonality than normal scalp did.

RNA was isolated and reverse transcribed to cDNA, the sequencing template. Clones were sequenced by immunoSEQ multiplex PCR, and TCRdb holds only the in-frame ones, with some missing. The sample contains 270,000 or so clones, none occurring once; 0.9% to 1.5% lies in the top ten. Sorting of pooled cutaneous lymph node cells used CD4, CD8alpha, NKG2D, NKG2ACE and other markers. This clone was detected a few times. Its antigen is not identified. Gene labels here are mouse ones. Sequencing used CD4+ T cells sorted from a lymph node. This sequence originates from a C3H/HeJ mouse with alopecia areata. Mouse MHC haplotype: H2-k.

Partial CDR3 DNA: TGTGCCAGCAGTGATGCAGGGGGGTACCAAGAC. Residues: CASSDAGGYQD. The complete CDR3 reads CASSDAGGYQDTQYF. The chain combines TRBV13-1 with TRBJ2-5, with D perhaps TRBD1 (7 bases). The missing CDR3 end, 4 residues past where the read stops, is filled in from the germline J gene. The CDR3 contains 15 residues. V dropped 0 bases and J dropped 1 base, with 9 bases sitting between them. Germline assignment: CDR1 NSHNY and CDR2 SYGAGN.